The following is a TCR beta chain sequence with its context. Its antigen is unidentified. These data originate in a study of multiple sclerosis patients with progressive multifocal leukoencephalopathy. Points from the study as a whole: PML-onset expanded TRB clones were detectable before and during natalizumab therapy. Whether JC virus or general immunocompromise explains the findings remained unclear.

Germline assignment: CDR1 MNHEY and CDR2 SMNVEV (reference sequence). Trimming took off 5 bases at V and 1 base at J, with 18 bases between the two ends. This CDR3 comprises 17 residues. Every PCR reaction included synthetic inline CDR3 controls for all V-J pairings. This table comes from immunoSEQ multiplex PCR, and its TCRdb copy is limited to in-frame clones, with some not included. This sample yields roughly 34,000 clones, of which about 89% are seen a single time; nearly 1.5% belongs to the top ten. Sample time point: before natalizumab initiation. The T0 samples predate the first natalizumab infusion.

The clonotype was recovered from a human donor with multiple sclerosis. What was sequenced was PBMCs. V usage is TRBV27 and J usage is TRBJ1-5; D remains unclear. CDR3 residues: CASSRPPTAGSNQPQHF. In DNA, the CDR3 is TGTGCCAGCAGTCGCCCCCCCACGGCGGGGAGCAATCAGCCCCAGCATTTT.